This TCR beta chain originates from a study of liver allograft versus peripheral blood T cells. Across the whole study: Recipients' peripheral blood supplied the T cell receptor repertoires against which those in transplanted livers were compared.

Study-level results: Intragraft T cell receptor repertoires of liver allografts were reported to differ from peripheral blood repertoires.

CDR3 length: 14 residues. Germline V gives CDR1 SEHNR, CDR2 FQNEAQ (reference sequence). V lost 3 bases, J lost 3 bases, and 12 bases lay in between. On this clonotype itself: Its antigen is currently unknown.

TCRdb redid the calling of the reads with MiXCR, one entry per CDR3 protein. The sample consists of some 7,800 distinct CDR3 sequences, around a sixth of them appearing once. This receptor was taken from a human patient who had a liver transplant. Some of these T cells may belong to the graft donor. The V call is TRBV7-9, the J call TRBJ2-7, with TRBD1 as a possible D gene (6 bases). CDR3 nucleotides: TGTGCCAGCAGCTTCGCACAGGGTAGCTACGAGCAGTACTTC. Encoded protein: CASSFAQGSYEQYF.